This is a list of T cell receptor beta chains from one sample in a study of blood T cell repertoires in COVID-19. The data were produced by immunoSEQ multiplex PCR, yet TCRdb's version contains in-frame clones alone and is incomplete. The data show approximately 280,000 clones, about 89% seen once. The sample comprised PBMCs or T cells enriched from blood (not recorded which). The source of these receptors is a woman between 18 and 30 years old who had recovered from COVID-19. Each CDR3 is given with its conserved first and last residue.

V: TRBV7-8
J: TRBJ2-7
CDR3: CASSLLAGYVHEQYF

V: TRBV21-1
J: TRBJ1-4
CDR3: CASSSDRPF

V: TRBV3-1/TRBV3-2
J: TRBJ2-2
CDR3: CASSQAVYTGELFF

V: TRBV11-2
J: TRBJ2-5
CDR3: CASSFEGGVQETQYF

V: TRBV4-2
J: TRBJ1-5
CDR3: CASSQNRDLDQPQHF

V: TRBV18
J: TRBJ1-5
CDR3: CASSPDPGGNQPQHF

V: TRBV19
J: TRBJ1-5
CDR3: CASEPHGQGNQPQHF

V: TRBV10-2
J: TRBJ2-7
CDR3: CATGGTDNYEQYF

V: TRBV7-9
J: TRBJ2-1
CDR3: CASSPGTGYNEQFF

V: TRBV7-2
J: TRBJ2-7
CDR3: CASSLAGQGIDEQYF

V: TRBV28
J: TRBJ2-1
CDR3: CASRARDRGLHEQFF

V: TRBV5-6
J: TRBJ2-2
CDR3: CASRILAAGTGELFF

V: TRBV7-6
J: TRBJ1-5
CDR3: CASSLYRGANQPQHF

V: TRBV6-5
J: TRBJ2-1
CDR3: CASSLWASGNNEQFF

V: TRBV6-5
J: TRBJ2-7
CDR3: CASSPDRYEQYF

V: TRBV5-1
J: TRBJ2-7
CDR3: CASSLTGSYEQYF

V: TRBV6-6
J: TRBJ1-6
CDR3: CASSPSTGSSYNSPLHF

V: TRBV9
J: TRBJ1-3
CDR3: CASSSTAYSGNTIYF

V: TRBV6-5
J: TRBJ2-1
CDR3: CASSYSQGNEQFF

V: TRBV30
J: TRBJ1-1
CDR3: CAWTKLTAYTEAFF

V: TRBV14
J: TRBJ1-5
CDR3: CASSQGSRPQHF

V: TRBV7-2
J: TRBJ1-4
CDR3: CASSRDRATNEKLFF

V: TRBV5-1
J: TRBJ2-2
CDR3: CASSRGLAGGLTGELFF

V: TRBV25-1
J: TRBJ1-2
CDR3: CASSDVYYGYTF

V: TRBV7-6
J: TRBJ1-5
CDR3: CASSPWEDQPQHF

V: TRBV7-9
J: TRBJ1-1
CDR3: CASRNIAGEAFF

V: TRBV11-2
J: TRBJ2-1
CDR3: CASSSEDTWAVNEQFF

V: TRBV12-5
J: TRBJ2-4
CDR3: CASAQGFLAKNIQYF

V: TRBV6-5
J: TRBJ2-7
CDR3: CASSYSGGHYEQYF

V: TRBV6-2/TRBV6-3
J: TRBJ1-2
CDR3: CASSRDRELRGYTF

V: TRBV19
J: TRBJ1-1
CDR3: CASSIRGGNTEAFF

V: TRBV23-1
J: TRBJ1-3
CDR3: CASSQSKAVLSGNTIYF

V: TRBV9
J: TRBJ1-4
CDR3: CASSQGQLDEKLFF

V: TRBV7-2
J: TRBJ1-6
CDR3: CASSLTGTALHF

V: TRBV19
J: TRBJ2-7
CDR3: CASSLHNPGYEQYF

V: TRBV10-1
J: TRBJ1-1
CDR3: CDEDRAPMNTEAFF

V: TRBV27
J: TRBJ2-2
CDR3: CASSPSSFLRTGELFF

V: TRBV2
J: TRBJ1-6
CDR3: CASSESRVDNSPLHF

V: TRBV3-1/TRBV3-2
J: TRBJ1-4
CDR3: CASSQGGQGGEKLFF